Below are 29 T cell receptor beta chains sequenced from a single sample in a study of blood T cell repertoires in COVID-19. The protocol was immunoSEQ multiplex PCR, while the TCRdb copy is restricted to in-frame clones and leaves out a portion. The table has almost 200,000 clones, roughly 90% seen once. The sequencing input was peripheral blood. These receptors came from a woman aged 70-85 years with acute or convalescent COVID-19.

Only a few counts were recorded for this clone. The DNA of the CDR3 is TGCGCCAGCAGCCAAGATGATTCGAAGTGGGCTAGCGGGGGGTTCTATGAGCAGTTCTTC. Translation: CASSQDDSKWASGGFYEQFF. V gene TRBV4-1 combines with J gene TRBJ2-1, with 11 bases identical to TRBD2. The CDR3 is made up of 20 amino acids. Per the germline V gene, CDR1 is MGHRA and CDR2 is YSYEKL. Trimming removed 0 bases from V and 8 bases from J; junction bases left unmatched: 18.

This sequence joins TRBV5-1 and TRBJ1-5; a weak D match, TRBD1 (6 bases). The CDR3 has 14 residues. Germline V gene lookup returns CDR1 SGHRS and CDR2 YFSETQ. Trimming shortened V by 2 bases and J by 5 bases, and 11 bases separated the two germline ends. The CDR3 DNA reads TGCGCCAGCAGCTTTGGGACACCCGATCAGCCCCAGCATTTT. As protein: CASSFGTPDQPQHF. Filled out from reference TRBV5-1 and TRBJ1-5, the complete variable domain reads KAGVTQTPRYLIKTRGQQVTLSCSPISGHRSVSWYQQTPGQGLQFLFEYFSETQRNKGNFPGRFSGRQFSNSRSEMNVSTLELGDSALYLCASSFGTPDQPQHFGDGTRLSIL.

J is TRBJ1-6 and V is TRBV20-1, with D possibly matching TRBD1 (5 bases). Germline V gene data show CDR1 as DFQATT and CDR2 as SNEGSKA (reference sequence). The CDR3 runs to 16 residues. V lost 3 bases and J lost 9, with 21 bases in between. The CDR3 region is CSASPLVGADSSPLHF. In DNA form, the CDR3 reads TGCAGTGCTAGTCCGCTGGTAGGGGCCGACAGTTCACCCCTCCACTTT.

The chain links TRBV5-1 to TRBJ2-7, with 8 nucleotides matching TRBD1. Germline V gene data show CDR1 as SGHRS and CDR2 as YFSETQ. The CDR3 totals 15 residues. The V gene end was trimmed by 4 bases and the J gene end by 1 base; junction bases not matched to a gene: 7. The CDR3 reads CASSHGTGSSYEQYF. The CDR3 DNA follows: TGCGCCAGCAGCCACGGGACAGGCTCATCCTACGAGCAGTACTTC.

The chain couples TRBV19 to TRBJ1-5; 8 positions match TRBD1. The CDR3 spans 13 residues. Looked up from germline, CDR1 is LNHDA and CDR2 is SQIVND (reference sequence). V shed 7 bases and J 5 bases; nucleotides not matched to a gene: 4. The CDR3 nucleotides are TGTGCCAGTAACGACAGGGGATATCAGCCCCAGCATTTT. Translation gives CASNDRGYQPQHF.

The genes are TRBV10-3 and TRBJ1-3; D may be TRBD1 (5 bases). CDR3 size: 16 residues. CDR1 is ENHRY and CDR2 is SYGVKD in the germline V gene. Deletions cut 3 bases from V and 3 bases from J, with 15 bases between. CDR3 in DNA: TGTGCCATCAGTGACGACGGGGGGTACCTTGGAAACACCATATATTTT. It specifies CAISDDGGYLGNTIYF.

The chain has TRBV10-1 and TRBJ1-1; 7 nucleotides align to TRBD1. The V segment lost 3 bases and the J segment 6 bases; nucleotides outside the gene matches: 7. The germline gives CDR1 WNHNN, CDR2 SYGVQD (reference sequence). The CDR3 is 14 amino acids. CDR3 protein: CASSEGGPRAEAFF. CDR3 nucleotide sequence: TGCGCCAGCAGTGAAGGGGGCCCGCGGGCTGAAGCTTTCTTT.

The chain has TRBV2 and TRBJ1-5, with D perhaps TRBD1 (6 bases). The germline gives CDR1 SNHLY, CDR2 FYNNEI. V shed 4 bases and J shed 5 bases, with 12 bases lying between them. The CDR3 covers 14 residues. CDR3 protein: CASSGGQGYQPQHF. For the CDR3, the DNA is TGTGCCAGCAGTGGAGGGCAGGGGTATCAGCCCCAGCATTTT.

The rearrangement uses TRBV10-1 and TRBJ2-5; 7 positions agree with TRBD1. Germline loops: CDR1 WNHNN, CDR2 SYGVQD (reference sequence). The CDR3 sequence is 14 residues long. Losses at the gene ends were 6 bases for V and 4 bases for J; bases not matched to a gene: 8. The CDR3 DNA reads as TGCGCCAGCAGGAAAGGGGGCCCGGGAGAGACCCAGTACTTC. Its translation: CASRKGGPGETQYF.

The chain joins TRBV25-1 to TRBJ2-7; the D gene is possibly TRBD1 (5 bases). This CDR3 is built from 10 residues. Trimming left V 9 bases short and J 4 bases short, with 7 bases between. Germline-derived CDR1 and CDR2 are MGHDK and SYGVNS. The CDR3 region has the DNA TGTGCCAGGACAGAGTACGAGCAGTACTTC. Its protein is CARTEYEQYF.

This chain connects TRBV5-6 to TRBJ2-6; D is possibly TRBD2 (7 bases). V gave up 2 bases and J gave up 12 bases, with 15 bases separating them. Germline V CDR1 and CDR2: SGHDT, YYEEEE. This CDR3 is built from 14 residues. As DNA, the CDR3 is TGTGCCAGCAGCTTTTCGGGGGGCCCGGGCGTCCTGACTTTC. Its protein is CASSFSGGPGVLTF.

The J gene is TRBJ2-2, the V gene TRBV7-3; 7 bases map to TRBD1. With V trimmed by 2 bases and J by 2 bases, 2 bases remained unmatched. CDR3 length: 15 residues. The V gene's germline CDR1 is SGHTA and CDR2 FQGTGA. CDR3 residues: CASSLGTDNTGELFF. The CDR3 DNA is TGTGCCAGCAGCTTAGGGACAGATAACACCGGGGAGCTGTTTTTT.

V gene TRBV7-2 combines with J gene TRBJ2-4, with TRBD1 matching 8 bases. The trim removed 6 bases at V and 6 bases at J, leaving 7 bases unmatched. The CDR3 runs 14 residues. Germline-derived CDR1 and CDR2 are SGHTA and FQGNSA. As DNA, the CDR3 is TGTGCCAGCAGTCGTGGACAGGGTGGAAACATTCAGTACTTC. This translates into CASSRGQGGNIQYF.

In DNA, the CDR3 is TGTGCCAGCAGGACGACAGGGGGCATTCAGTACTTC. Translation: CASRTTGGIQYF. This chain joins TRBV6-5 and TRBJ2-4; 9 positions match TRBD1. With 6 bases clipped from V and 9 bases from J, the junction kept 3 bases outside the gene matches. The V gene's germline CDR1 is MNHEY and CDR2 SVGAGI. CDR3 size: 12 residues.

About this clone itself: In the same sample, other DNA sequences code for this CDR3. The chain has TRBV6-5 and TRBJ2-1; maybe TRBD2 (6 bases). The CDR3 is 15 amino acids. From germline, CDR1 is MNHEY and CDR2 SVGAGI. V was clipped by 4 bases and J by 0 bases, with 10 bases between them. For the CDR3, the DNA is TGTGCCAGCAGTTCTTCCGGGGGCTCCTACAATGAGCAGTTCTTC. It encodes CASSSSGGSYNEQFF.

The chain links TRBV19 to TRBJ1-5, with D possibly being TRBD1 (5 bases). With 1 base removed from V and 2 bases from J, the gap between germline ends came to 12 bases. The CDR3 consists of 16 residues. The V gene's germline CDR1 is LNHDA and CDR2 SQIVND (reference sequence). The CDR3 sequence is CASSIVGGVGNQPQHF. The CDR3 DNA sequence: TGTGCCAGTAGTATAGTTGGAGGGGTCGGCAATCAGCCCCAGCATTTT.

V is TRBV25-1 and J is TRBJ2-7; D possibly corresponds to TRBD2 (5 bases). The germline V and J ends were trimmed by 6 bases and 8 bases, with 14 bases remaining between them. Germline V gene data show CDR1 as MGHDK and CDR2 as SYGVNS. CDR3 length equals 12 residues. The CDR3 nucleotides read TGTGCCAGCAGAACCTCGGGGTTCAAGCAGTACTTC. Translation gives CASRTSGFKQYF.

This clone has only one observation. V usage is TRBV5-1 and J usage is TRBJ2-1, with 11 nucleotides matching TRBD2. The CDR3 extends over 15 amino acids. With 0 bases clipped from V and 7 bases from J, the junction kept 3 bases outside the gene matches. CDR1 and CDR2 from the germline V gene are SGHRS and YFSETQ. The CDR3 here is CASSLVASGGNEQFF. As DNA, the CDR3 is TGCGCCAGCAGCTTGGTCGCTAGCGGGGGGAATGAGCAGTTCTTC.

This chain links TRBV6-5 with TRBJ1-1; D might be TRBD1 (5 bases). The V end was cut by 7 bases, the J end by 1 base, with 13 bases between. The germline V gene has CDR1 MNHEY and CDR2 SVGAGI. The CDR3 covers 14 residues. The CDR3 region has the DNA TGTGCCAGCACCCACAGGCAGGGGAACACTGAAGCTTTCTTT. Its translation: CASTHRQGNTEAFF.

V gene TRBV5-1 combines with J gene TRBJ2-2; 7 bases line up with TRBD1. Per the germline V gene, CDR1 is SGHRS and CDR2 is YFSETQ. This CDR3 spans 15 amino acids. V lost 3 bases to trimming and J lost 2 bases; unmatched junction nucleotides: 4. CDR3 amino acids: CASSWDRSNTGELFF. For the CDR3, the DNA is TGCGCCAGCAGCTGGGACAGATCAAACACCGGGGAGCTGTTTTTT.

This rearrangement joins TRBV12-3 or TRBV12-4 to TRBJ1-6; a weak D match, TRBD1 (5 bases). V was shortened by 7 bases and J by 4 bases, with 8 bases between the two germline ends. The CDR3 has 13 residues. The CDR3 DNA follows: TGTGCCAGCACCCAGGGATATAATTCACCCCTCCACTTT. Translating gives CASTQGYNSPLHF.

The chain joins TRBV18 to TRBJ2-1, with D maybe TRBD1 (5 bases). Trimming took 5 bases from V and 2 from J, leaving 13 bases between them. Germline CDR1 is KGHSH and CDR2 is LQKENI. The CDR3 is 15 residues long. Here the CDR3 DNA reads TGTGCCAGCTCAGCAGACACAGGCACCTACAATGAGCAGTTCTTC. Translation: CASSADTGTYNEQFF.

The rearrangement uses TRBV5-4 and TRBJ2-1; D is perhaps TRBD1 (7 bases). V was cut by 4 bases and J by 10 bases, with 18 bases left in between. Germline V gives CDR1 SGHNT, CDR2 YYREEE (reference sequence). The CDR3 contains 14 residues. The DNA of the CDR3 is TGTGCCAGCAGCGAACAAACAGGGGCGGGGGAGCAGTTCTTC. Translated: CASSEQTGAGEQFF.

V gene TRBV7-2 combines with J gene TRBJ1-2; 10 nucleotides line up with TRBD1. Unmatched junction bases numbered 6, after V lost 6 bases and J lost 8 bases. The germline CDR1 and CDR2 sequences are SGHTA and FQGNSA. This CDR3 has 13 residues. CDR3 protein: CASRRTGGEGYTF. The CDR3 DNA is TGTGCCAGCAGAAGGACAGGGGGTGAGGGCTACACCTTC. Using reference TRBV7-2 and TRBJ1-2 for the parts outside the CDR3, the full variable domain is GAGVSQSPSNKVTEKGKDVELRCDPISGHTALYWYRQSLGQGLEFLIYFQGNSAPDKSGLPSDRFSAERTGGSVSTLTIQRTQQEDSAVYLCASRRTGGEGYTFGSGTRLTVV.

This sequence joins TRBV7-2 and TRBJ1-2; D possibly corresponds to TRBD1 (6 bases). The ends were cut back, 7 bases at V and 0 bases at J, with 15 bases in the middle. This CDR3 has 15 amino acids. CDR1 is SGHTA and CDR2 is FQGNSA in the germline V gene. The CDR3 DNA follows: TGTGCCAGCATATCAACAGGGCTTTCTAACTATGGCTACACCTTC. It specifies CASISTGLSNYGYTF.

V usage is TRBV6-1 and J usage is TRBJ2-5; D perhaps matches TRBD2 (6 bases). Germline CDR1 reads MNHNS; CDR2 reads SASEGT. Trimming left V 3 bases short and J 4 bases short, with 15 bases between. The CDR3 spans 15 residues. The CDR3 region has the DNA TGTGCCAGCAGTGATCCCCGCCGCGGGGTAGAGACCCAGTACTTC. This encodes CASSDPRRGVETQYF.

This clone was counted a few times. This rearrangement joins TRBV27 to TRBJ1-1; D may be TRBD1 (6 bases). Trimming removed 7 bases at V and 1 base at J, with 13 bases between. The CDR3 has 14 residues. Germline V gene lookup returns CDR1 MNHEY and CDR2 SMNVEV (reference sequence). The CDR3 nucleotides are TGTGCCAGCAATCTACAGGGATCGAACACTGAAGCTTTCTTT. This gives the protein CASNLQGSNTEAFF.

The rearrangement joins TRBV11-2 to TRBJ1-1; D not resolved. The CDR3 runs 15 residues. The germline gives CDR1 SGHAT, CDR2 FQNNGV. Trimming stripped 1 base from V and 1 base from J, with 10 bases between. In nucleotides, the CDR3 is TGTGCCAGCAGCTTAGGGGCCCAAAGGAACACTGAAGCTTTCTTT. Protein product: CASSLGAQRNTEAFF.

The chain employs TRBV6-5 and TRBJ1-4; the D is unclear. From germline, CDR1 is MNHEY and CDR2 SVGAGI. The CDR3 loop spans 13 amino acids. V was shortened by 5 bases and J by 6 bases, with 10 bases between the two germline ends. The CDR3 DNA is TGTGCCAGCAGTATGAGGAGCGATGAAAAACTGTTTTTT. Its protein is CASSMRSDEKLFF.